The 32 T cell receptor beta chains given below trace back to one sample, sequenced in a study of post-analysis software for immune sequencing data. The study, taken as a whole, reports: Compared with controls, patients had more of about 5 TRBV segments, including TRBV5-6, TRBV5-1 and TRBV20-1.

Tagging with unique molecular identifiers was a feature of the TCR beta cDNA libraries. Each CDR3 protein is one row after TCRdb ran MiXCR on the PCR reads. The table includes fewer than 850,000 distinct CDR3 sequences, 40% to 55% detected once. These receptors lack a known antigen. The sequenced sample was blood. These receptors originate from a girl aged 5-17 years with multiple sclerosis.

This clonotype was observed a single time. The gene calls are TRBV19 and TRBJ2-7; 7 bases are a match to TRBD1. The CDR3 has 15 residues. The V gene's germline CDR1 is LNHDA and CDR2 SQIVND (reference sequence). The V segment lost 6 bases and the J segment 0 bases; nucleotides outside the gene matches: 8. The CDR3 DNA reads TGTGCCAGTAGCCGAGGACAGGCTAGCTCCTACGAGCAGTACTTC. Translating it yields CASSRGQASSYEQYF.

This clonotype was counted a few times. The J gene is TRBJ2-4, the V gene TRBV3-1; tentative D call: TRBD2 (5 bases). CDR1 is LGHDT and CDR2 is YNNKEL in the germline V gene (reference sequence). The CDR3 spans 15 residues. V lost 0 bases to trimming and J lost 3 bases, with 9 bases between them. The CDR3 spells CASSQDSRGKNIQYF. The CDR3 nucleotides are TGTGCCAGCAGCCAAGATTCCCGGGGCAAAAACATTCAGTACTTC.

This clonotype was seen once. The chain combines TRBV7-9 with TRBJ2-1, with D possibly matching TRBD2 (6 bases). This CDR3 contains 17 residues. Trimming took off 6 bases at V and 4 bases at J, with 22 bases between the two ends. Germline assignment: CDR1 SEHNR and CDR2 FQNEAQ (reference sequence). The DNA for the CDR3 is TGTGCCAGCAGTTGGGACTCACCCACTAGTAGATACAATGAGCAGTTCTTC. It specifies CASSWDSPTSRYNEQFF.

V gene TRBV6-1 combines with J gene TRBJ2-4; 7 nucleotides align to TRBD2. The DNA matches TRBJ2-7 better at its end, which makes the J call doubtful. The germline gives CDR1 MNHNS, CDR2 SASEGT. CDR3 length: 14 amino acids. For the CDR3, the DNA is TGTGCCAGCACGGGGAGCGGGGACGCCGACGAGCAGTACTTC. Translating it yields CASTGSGDADEQYF.

A note on this clonotype: Germline is not matched at one junction end, which may reflect a read error. The DNA of the CDR3 is TGTGCCAGCAGCTTAGCAGGGCCAGGGAACACTGGAGCTTTCTTT. This sequence encodes CASSLAGPGNTGAFF. The chain carries TRBV7-9 and TRBJ1-1, with D perhaps TRBD1 (5 bases). The germline V gene has CDR1 SEHNR and CDR2 FQNEAQ (reference sequence). The CDR3 is 15 amino acids.

This clonotype was seen a handful of times. The V call is TRBV6-5, the J call TRBJ1-2; 7 nucleotides match TRBD1. This CDR3 is built from 14 residues. The germline CDR1 and CDR2 sequences are MNHEY and SVGAGI. V gave up 2 bases and J gave up 4 bases; unmatched junction bases: 4. This CDR3 is CASSYVQGGYGYTF. The DNA for the CDR3 is TGTGCCAGCAGTTACGTTCAGGGGGGCTATGGCTACACCTTC.

The chain couples TRBV29-1 to TRBJ2-5, with D unclear. The V end lost 5 bases, the J end lost 11 bases, and 21 bases lay between the germline ends. Per germline, CDR1 SQVTM and CDR2 ANQGSEA. The CDR3 covers 13 residues. CDR3 sequence (DNA): TGCAGCGTTCAAGGTGGCAGGTACAATGAGCAGTACTTC. Encoded protein: CSVQGGRYNEQYF.

Worth noting for this clonotype: One base away lies a much larger clone, so this may be a sequencing read error. V gene TRBV29-1 combines with J gene TRBJ2-3; TRBD2 matches at 11 bases. The CDR3 has 14 residues. CDR1 SQVTM and CDR2 ANQGSEA come from the germline V gene. The CDR3 DNA sequence: TGCAGCGTTGAACTAGCGGGAGGAGCAGATACGCGGTATTTT. Its translation: CSVELAGGADTRYF.

Comments on this clonotype: At one boundary the junction diverges from the germline segment, which might be a read error. The chain uses TRBV20-1 and TRBJ1-1; D gene ambiguous. The CDR3 is made up of 12 amino acids. CDR1 and CDR2 from the germline V gene are DFQATT and SNEGSKA (reference sequence). CDR3 in DNA: TGCAGTGCTGGACGGACCGCGGGTGAAACTTTCTTT. Translation: CSAGRTAGETFF.

The chain uses TRBV6-2 or TRBV6-3 and TRBJ1-5; D ambiguous. The CDR3 spans 13 residues. The V end was cut by 8 bases, the J end by 4 bases, with 12 bases between. Germline CDR1 MNHEY, CDR2 SVGEGT. The CDR3 protein is CASALGGNQPQHF. The CDR3 DNA is TGTGCCAGCGCGTTAGGAGGTAATCAGCCCCAGCATTTT.

The J gene is TRBJ1-1, the V gene TRBV6-6, with D perhaps TRBD1 (6 bases). Germline loops: CDR1 MNHNY, CDR2 SVGAGI (reference sequence). The CDR3 sequence is 16 residues long. The germline V and J ends were trimmed by 8 bases and 7 bases, with 26 bases remaining between them. The CDR3 nucleotides read TGTGCCAGCGTCCTTACCTGGGGGCAGGGGAGGGTTGAAGCTTTCTTT. Protein product: CASVLTWGQGRVEAFF.

This chain connects TRBV7-3 to TRBJ2-5; TRBD2 aligns across 8 bases. Germline V gene lookup returns CDR1 SGHTA and CDR2 FQGTGA. The J segment lost 6 bases and the V segment lost 2 bases, leaving 20 bases of the junction unmatched. This CDR3 spans 19 amino acids. The CDR3 loop reads CASSLLPSTGTSRGQTQYF. CDR3 nucleotide sequence: TGTGCCAGCAGCTTATTGCCTTCCACCGGGACTAGTAGAGGACAGACCCAGTACTTC.

The V call is TRBV6-6, the J call TRBJ2-7; 7 positions agree with TRBD2. CDR1 is MNHNY, CDR2 SVGAGI, per germline (reference sequence). This CDR3 region has 14 residues. V was clipped by 5 bases and J by 2 bases; unmatched bases: 6. This chain's CDR3 is CASSLAAVAYEQYF. In nucleotides, the CDR3 is TGTGCCAGCAGTCTAGCGGCAGTAGCCTACGAGCAGTACTTC.

The V call is TRBV7-9, the J call TRBJ2-1; 13 bases line up with TRBD2. This CDR3 contains 19 residues. V shed 2 bases and J 2 bases; nucleotides not matched to a gene: 9. Germline lookup yields CDR1 SEHNR and CDR2 FQNEAQ (reference sequence). The CDR3 loop is CASSLTLGTSGITYNEQFF. The CDR3 DNA reads TGTGCCAGCAGCTTAACCTTAGGGACTAGCGGGATTACCTACAATGAGCAGTTCTTC. Variable domain in full (rest from reference TRBV7-9 and TRBJ2-1): DTGVSQNPRHKITKRGQNVTFRCDPISEHNRLYWYRQTLGQGPEFLTYFQNEAQLEKSRLLSDRFSAERPKGSFSTLEIQRTEQGDSAMYLCASSLTLGTSGITYNEQFFGPGTRLTVL.

The chain is built from TRBV29-1 and TRBJ2-7; 10 positions agree with TRBD1. The CDR3 contains 13 residues. CDR1 is SQVTM and CDR2 is ANQGSEA in the germline V gene. V dropped 4 bases and J dropped 6; count of bases not matched to a gene: 6. The CDR3 DNA sequence: TGCAGCGTTGGGACAGGGGGGTATGGCGAGCAGTACTTC. It translates to CSVGTGGYGEQYF.

V usage is TRBV12-3 or TRBV12-4 and J usage is TRBJ2-3; 10 bases agree with TRBD2. The CDR3 sequence is 14 residues long. Germline trimming cut 5 bases from V and 11 bases from J; bases unmatched to any gene: 10. The CDR3 loop reads CASSTSGIADVQYF. The CDR3 nucleotides read TGTGCCAGCAGTACTAGCGGGATCGCAGATGTGCAGTATTTT.

In its sample, this clonotype was seen a few times. An end of the junction does not agree with germline; a read error may underlie this. This chain links TRBV7-8 with TRBJ2-2; TRBD2 aligns across 9 bases. The CDR3 extends over 15 amino acids. Germline V gene sequence: CDR1 SGHVS, CDR2 FQNEAQ. CDR3 in DNA: TGTGCCAGCAGCCTAGCGGGGCTGAACACCGGGGAGCTGTTTTTT. The encoded protein is CASSLAGLNTGELFF.

The chain uses TRBV11-3 and TRBJ2-5; TRBD2 aligns across 8 bases. V dropped 5 bases and J dropped 2; count of bases not matched to a gene: 10. The CDR3 spans 16 residues. The germline gives CDR1 SGHNT, CDR2 YENEEA. Here the CDR3 DNA reads TGTGCCAGCAGCCCCGCGGCTAGCGGGCTACAAGAGACCCAGTACTTC. Translation gives CASSPAASGLQETQYF.

Here the CDR3 reads CASSVLAGGPRNEQFF. In DNA form, the CDR3 reads TGTGCCAGCAGCGTCCTAGCGGGAGGTCCCCGCAATGAGCAGTTCTTC. V gene TRBV7-3 combines with J gene TRBJ2-1, with 11 bases matching TRBD2. V lost 5 bases and J lost 6; bases outside the gene matches: 9. Germline values: CDR1 SGHTA, CDR2 FQGTGA. This CDR3 contains 16 residues.

The V and J genes are TRBV29-1 and TRBJ2-7, with D tentatively TRBD1 (6 bases). The CDR3 runs 11 residues. Germline CDR1 and CDR2: SQVTM and ANQGSEA. The V gene lost 6 bases and the J gene lost 2 bases, with 8 bases spanning the gap. CDR3 residues: CSVGDTYEQYF. Here the CDR3 DNA reads TGCAGCGTCGGGGACACCTACGAGCAGTACTTC.

The rearrangement joins TRBV11-2 to TRBJ2-3, with TRBD2 matching 16 bases. Germline assignment: CDR1 SGHAT and CDR2 FQNNGV. This CDR3 is built from 18 residues. Losses at the gene ends were 5 bases for V and 6 bases for J; bases not matched to a gene: 11. The CDR3 nucleotides are TGTGCCAGCAGCCGCCCCGGGACTAGCGGGAGGGCCACGGATACGCAGTATTTT. This codes for CASSRPGTSGRATDTQYF.

V is TRBV7-2 and J is TRBJ2-7, with D perhaps given as TRBD1 or TRBD2 (5 bases each). This CDR3 contains 15 residues. The V end lost 5 bases, the J end lost 4 bases, and 18 bases lay between the germline ends. Germline CDR1 and CDR2: SGHTA and FQGNSA. The CDR3 DNA reads TGTGCCAGCAGCGATGAACCGGGACCCTATTACGAGCAGTACTTC. Translation: CASSDEPGPYYEQYF.

The rearrangement links TRBV2 to TRBJ2-3; D gene ambiguous. CDR1 and CDR2 (germline): SNHLY, FYNNEI. CDR3 size: 12 residues. V was trimmed by 4 bases and J by 6 bases, leaving 8 bases between them. The CDR3 protein is CASSGTEDTQYF. The CDR3, as DNA: TGTGCCAGCAGTGGGACCGAGGATACGCAGTATTTT.

This clonotype has only a few counts. The V and J genes are TRBV4-2 and TRBJ2-3; D is possibly TRBD1 (7 bases). Germline loops: CDR1 LGHNA, CDR2 YNFKEQ. CDR3 length: 14 residues. V lost 4 bases and J 4 bases, leaving 12 bases between the germline ends. CDR3 amino acids: CASSPQGGSDTQYF. The CDR3, as DNA: TGTGCCAGCAGCCCCCAGGGGGGCTCAGATACGCAGTATTTT.

V usage is TRBV7-2 and J usage is TRBJ2-7; D call uncertain. Trimming shortened V by 5 bases and J by 2 bases, and 13 bases separated the two germline ends. Germline V gene data show CDR1 as SGHTA and CDR2 as FQGNSA. The CDR3 spans 14 residues. The CDR3: CASSPSYPTYEQYF. In DNA, the CDR3 is TGTGCCAGCAGCCCATCATACCCCACCTACGAGCAGTACTTC.

This clonotype was observed many times. The genes are TRBV20-1 and TRBJ2-1; D unresolved. Germline loops: CDR1 DFQATT, CDR2 SNEGSKA (reference sequence). The CDR3 sequence is 14 residues long. V lost 0 bases to trimming and J lost 6 bases, with 12 bases between them. CDR3 loop: CSARDFLRPNEQFF. CDR3 in DNA: TGCAGTGCTAGAGATTTCCTCCGCCCCAATGAGCAGTTCTTC.

The chain employs TRBV11-3 and TRBJ2-1; tentatively, D is TRBD2 (6 bases). Germline-derived CDR1 and CDR2 are SGHNT and YENEEA. The CDR3 is 17 residues long. Between the trimmed V and J ends, which lost 4 bases and 6 bases, there was a span of 22 bases. In nucleotides, the CDR3 is TGTGCCAGCAGCTGGGGAGACTCGCGGGCGGGATTCAATGAGCAGTTCTTC. This codes for CASSWGDSRAGFNEQFF.

The chain couples TRBV6-2 or TRBV6-3 to TRBJ1-1; 7 bases are a match to TRBD1. V was clipped by 6 bases and J by 1 base; unmatched bases: 8. CDR3 length: 15 residues. Germline CDR1 and CDR2: MNHEY and SVGEGT. As DNA, the CDR3 is TGTGCCAGCAGCCGGAGAGGGGGCACGAACACTGAAGCTTTCTTT. It encodes CASSRRGGTNTEAFF.

V and J are TRBV13 and TRBJ2-3, with a possible D match to TRBD1 (6 bases). The CDR3 loop spans 15 amino acids. V was clipped by 5 bases and J by 5 bases, with 17 bases between them. CDR1 and CDR2 from the germline V gene are PRHDT and FYEKMQ (reference sequence). The CDR3 here is CASSRGTPPGDTQYF. The CDR3 DNA is TGTGCCAGCAGCAGAGGGACACCTCCCGGAGATACGCAGTATTTT.

The genes are TRBV2 and TRBJ2-1; D perhaps matches TRBD1 (5 bases). Germline CDR1 SNHLY, CDR2 FYNNEI. The CDR3 loop spans 15 amino acids. Trimming removed 4 bases at V and 2 bases at J, with 12 bases between. CDR3 sequence: CASSVRAGPYNEQFF. CDR3 sequence (DNA): TGTGCCAGCAGTGTCCGGGCAGGGCCCTACAATGAGCAGTTCTTC.

This clonotype occurred a few times. The genes are TRBV7-9 and TRBJ2-1; D possibly corresponds to TRBD2 (6 bases). V shed 0 bases and J shed 1 base, with 13 bases lying between them. Germline V gene sequence: CDR1 SEHNR, CDR2 FQNEAQ (reference sequence). The CDR3 loop spans 17 amino acids. The CDR3 region is CASSLAPAGLSYNEQFF. The DNA of the CDR3 is TGTGCCAGCAGCTTAGCTCCAGCGGGTCTTTCCTACAATGAGCAGTTCTTC.

This clonotype was seen only a few times. This chain joins TRBV5-1 and TRBJ2-1; D might be TRBD1 (7 bases). Germline CDR1 SGHRS, CDR2 YFSETQ. V lost 6 bases and J lost 9, with 22 bases in between. The length of the CDR3 is 15 residues. CDR3: CASTRGGGAMSEQFF. Written as DNA, the CDR3 is TGCGCCAGCACCCGCGGAGGGGGCGCGATGAGTGAGCAGTTCTTC. Filled out from reference TRBV5-1 and TRBJ2-1, the complete variable domain reads KAGVTQTPRYLIKTRGQQVTLSCSPISGHRSVSWYQQTPGQGLQFLFEYFSETQRNKGNFPGRFSGRQFSNSRSEMNVSTLELGDSALYLCASTRGGGAMSEQFFGPGTRLTVL.